The 31 T cell receptor beta chains below come from one sample, sequenced in a study of lymphopenia after photon versus proton radiotherapy. Libraries were prepared by immunoSEQ multiplex PCR; TCRdb keeps only in-frame clonotypes and omits some of them. Seen here are under 80,000 clones, approximately 86% observed once, and the top ten hold approximately 2.4%. Sequencing used peripheral blood, obtained from a patient treated with photon-based radiotherapy. These receptors all stem from a man aged 40-55 years with gastric cancer.

This clone was seen only a few times. The V call is TRBV7-9, the J call TRBJ1-2; D ambiguous. The V gene lost 1 base and the J gene lost 0 bases, with 9 bases spanning the gap. Germline V lookup: CDR1 SEHNR, CDR2 FQNEAQ (reference sequence). The CDR3 extends over 15 amino acids. CDR3 coding DNA: TGTGCCAGCAGCTTAGTGGAGGGAGCTAACTATGGCTACACCTTC. It is translated as CASSLVEGANYGYTF.

The DNA of the CDR3 is TGCGCCAGCAGCCAAGAACAGGGGAGGGGGCTACGAGAAAAACTGTTTTTT. Protein product: CASSQEQGRGLREKLFF. This chain joins TRBV4-1 and TRBJ1-4; 7 bases are shared with TRBD1. The CDR3 is made up of 17 amino acids. Germline CDR1 MGHRA, CDR2 YSYEKL. Trimming at V came to 0 bases and at J to 8 bases, leaving 12 bases not matched to a gene.

The chain uses TRBV6-1 and TRBJ2-7; 9 positions agree with TRBD1. CDR3 length: 14 residues. CDR1 is MNHNS and CDR2 is SASEGT in the germline V gene. The junction had 0 bases not matched to a gene; V was cut back by 1 base and J by 2 bases. The CDR3: CASSEGDRAYEQYF. CDR3 bases: TGTGCCAGCAGTGAAGGGGACAGGGCCTACGAGCAGTACTTC.

This chain connects TRBV5-1 to TRBJ1-4; tentatively, D is TRBD1 (5 bases). Trimming cost V 2 bases and J 3 bases, with 11 bases left between them. CDR1 and CDR2 from the germline V gene are SGHRS and YFSETQ. This CDR3 is built from 15 residues. The CDR3 region is CASSFDRQSNEKLFF. CDR3 bases: TGCGCCAGCAGCTTTGATCGACAGTCTAATGAAAAACTGTTTTTT.

The rearrangement joins TRBV7-2 to TRBJ1-1; D not resolved. CDR1 is SGHTA, CDR2 FQGNSA, per germline. The V and J ends lost 1 base and 4 bases respectively, with 4 bases between them. The length of the CDR3 is 12 residues. In DNA form, the CDR3 reads TGTGCCAGCAGCTTAGGGGTCACTGAAGCTTTCTTT. Translation: CASSLGVTEAFF.

The CDR3 region is CASSYSRGLGQFF. The CDR3 DNA sequence: TGTGCCAGCAGTTACTCCCGGGGCCTAGGGCAGTTCTTC. The chain uses TRBV6-5 and TRBJ2-1, with D perhaps being TRBD1 or TRBD2 (5 bases each). Per the germline V gene, CDR1 is MNHEY and CDR2 is SVGAGI. The CDR3 is made up of 13 amino acids. Trimming shortened V by 0 bases and J by 12 bases, and 12 bases separated the two germline ends.

The chain is built from TRBV6-9 and TRBJ1-5; D uncertain. Germline V lookup: CDR1 MNHGY, CDR2 SVAAGI. Trimming took 4 bases from V and 2 from J, leaving 12 bases between them. The CDR3 has 15 residues. The CDR3 region is CASSSLGERNQPQHF. For the CDR3, the DNA is TGTGCCAGCAGTTCCCTAGGTGAACGCAATCAGCCCCAGCATTTT.

V usage is TRBV30 and J usage is TRBJ1-4; D call uncertain. The CDR3 runs 17 residues. The V end lost 0 bases, the J end lost 0 bases, and 14 bases lay between the germline ends. From germline, CDR1 is GTSNPN and CDR2 SVGIG (reference sequence). The CDR3 here is CAWSVPYKQPTNEKLFF. The CDR3 DNA reads TGTGCCTGGAGTGTACCCTACAAGCAACCAACTAATGAAAAACTGTTTTTT.

The gene calls are TRBV4-3 and TRBJ2-3; D is perhaps TRBD1 (5 bases). Trimming removed 0 bases from V and 1 base from J, with 11 bases in between. The CDR3 loop spans 16 amino acids. Per the germline V gene, CDR1 is LGHNA and CDR2 is YSLEER. The CDR3 region has the DNA TGCGCCAGCAGCCAAGATCGAACAGGAGGCACAGATACGCAGTATTTT. It yields the protein CASSQDRTGGTDTQYF.

In DNA, the CDR3 is TGTGCCAGCTCACCCAGGGTAGGAGACGCCGGGGAGCTGTTTTTT. It specifies CASSPRVGDAGELFF. The genes are TRBV18 and TRBJ2-2, with D possibly TRBD1 on 5 matching bases. In germline, CDR1 is KGHSH, CDR2 LQKENI. Trimming took off 3 bases at V and 6 bases at J, with 14 bases between the two ends. CDR3 length: 15 amino acids.

The CDR3 region has the DNA TGTGCCAGCAGTTACTCGATTAGCAGACGAATCGGGGAGCAGTACTTC. This encodes CASSYSISRRIGEQYF. This rearrangement joins TRBV6-5 to TRBJ2-7, with D unclear. V gave up 0 bases and J gave up 7 bases, with 19 bases separating them. The V gene's germline CDR1 is MNHEY and CDR2 SVGAGI. The CDR3 is made up of 16 amino acids.

In its sample, this clone was seen a few times. The chain recombines TRBV4-1 with TRBJ1-5, with D maybe TRBD1 (5 bases). With 3 bases removed from V and 7 bases from J, the gap between germline ends came to 16 bases. This CDR3 has 15 amino acids. In germline, CDR1 is MGHRA, CDR2 YSYEKL. As DNA, the CDR3 is TGCGCCAGCAGCCAGATCGACAGTTCAAGCCAGCCCCAGCATTTT. Its protein product is CASSQIDSSSQPQHF.

The rearrangement joins TRBV7-2 to TRBJ1-1; D may be TRBD1 (6 bases). The germline V gene has CDR1 SGHTA and CDR2 FQGNSA. V gave up 4 bases and J gave up 3 bases, with 15 bases separating them. There are 15 residues in the CDR3. For the CDR3, the DNA is TGTGCCAGCAGCTCCCAGGGACAAGGGTACACTGAAGCTTTCTTT. It codes for CASSSQGQGYTEAFF.

V usage is TRBV7-2 and J usage is TRBJ2-7; 7 bases fit TRBD1. V trimming: 4 bases; J trimming: 2 bases; junction bases outside the gene matches: 8. Germline V gene data show CDR1 as SGHTA and CDR2 as FQGNSA. The CDR3 sequence is 15 residues long. DNA for the CDR3: TGTGCCAGCAGCTCTAACAGGGGAATCGCCTACGAGCAGTACTTC. Translated: CASSSNRGIAYEQYF.

This chain links TRBV18 with TRBJ1-4; no firm D call. CDR1 and CDR2 from the germline V gene are KGHSH and LQKENI. The CDR3 runs 14 residues. The V end was cut by 0 bases, the J end by 3 bases, with 5 bases between. CDR3 nucleotides: TGTGCCAGCTCACCACCACAGCCTAATGAAAAACTGTTTTTT. It codes for CASSPPQPNEKLFF.

This rearrangement joins TRBV6-1 to TRBJ2-7; D possibly corresponds to TRBD2 (7 bases). Germline-derived CDR1 and CDR2 are MNHNS and SASEGT. Trimming removed 4 bases from V and 7 bases from J, with 23 bases in between. The CDR3 covers 16 residues. Here the CDR3 reads CASSGYGGGGLREQYF. CDR3 nucleotide sequence: TGTGCCAGCAGTGGATACGGAGGGGGGGGCTTGAGGGAGCAGTACTTC.

In DNA, the CDR3 is TGTGCCATCAGTGAGGGGGGGAACACTGAAGCTTTCTTT. It encodes CAISEGGNTEAFF. V is TRBV10-3 and J is TRBJ1-1; D might be TRBD1 (5 bases). This CDR3 contains 13 residues. Germline V gene data show CDR1 as ENHRY and CDR2 as SYGVKD. V gave up 2 bases and J gave up 1 base, with 5 bases separating them.

The chain carries TRBV5-6 and TRBJ1-2; 11 nucleotides line up with TRBD1. The CDR3 runs to 15 residues. Germline V lookup: CDR1 SGHDT, CDR2 YYEEEE. The trim removed 4 bases at V and 6 bases at J, leaving 8 bases unmatched. The CDR3 loop is CASSPRTGGLDGYTF. The CDR3, as DNA: TGTGCCAGCAGCCCCCGGACAGGGGGCCTGGATGGCTACACCTTC.

This rearrangement joins TRBV6-5 to TRBJ1-5; 7 bases fit TRBD1. This CDR3 region has 15 residues. The ends lost 5 bases at V and 3 bases at J; junction bases unmatched: 7. Germline values: CDR1 MNHEY, CDR2 SVGAGI. CDR3 protein: CASSLRTGFNQPQHF. CDR3 bases: TGTGCCAGCAGTCTAAGGACAGGTTTCAATCAGCCCCAGCATTTT.

The V call is TRBV5-4, the J call TRBJ2-7; no clear D. Per the germline V gene, CDR1 is SGHNT and CDR2 is YYREEE (reference sequence). V was shortened by 4 bases and J by 5 bases, with 13 bases between the two germline ends. CDR3 length: 13 residues. The CDR3 bases are TGTGCCAGCAGCCTCGGGCCCCACGACGAGCAGTACTTC. Amino acid sequence: CASSLGPHDEQYF.

The rearrangement joins TRBV19 to TRBJ1-1; D might be TRBD1 (6 bases). The ends were cut back, 5 bases at V and 1 base at J, with 11 bases in the middle. The CDR3 contains 14 residues. Germline values: CDR1 LNHDA, CDR2 SQIVND (reference sequence). The CDR3 sequence: CASSFGQTNTEAFF. CDR3 sequence (DNA): TGTGCCAGTAGTTTCGGACAGACGAACACTGAAGCTTTCTTT. Complete variable domain (other parts from reference TRBV19 and TRBJ1-1): DGGITQSPKYLFRKEGQNVTLSCEQNLNHDAMYWYRQDPGQGLRLIYYSQIVNDFQKGDIAEGYSVSREKKESFPLTVTSAQKNPTAFYLCASSFGQTNTEAFFGQGTRLTVV.

V usage is TRBV27 and J usage is TRBJ2-2; D may be TRBD2 (5 bases). The V gene's germline CDR1 is MNHEY and CDR2 SMNVEV (reference sequence). CDR3 size: 11 residues. V shed 10 bases and J shed 6 bases, with 9 bases lying between them. CDR3 region: CATGGAGELFF. CDR3 DNA: TGTGCCACTGGAGGAGCCGGGGAGCTGTTTTTT.

The chain's CDR3 is CASSARDYGYTF. The CDR3 nucleotides read TGTGCCAGCAGCGCAAGGGACTATGGCTACACCTTC. This chain links TRBV5-4 with TRBJ1-2; D is unresolved. Germline CDR1 and CDR2: SGHNT and YYREEE (reference sequence). This CDR3 contains 12 residues. Trimming left V 4 bases short and J 3 bases short, with 7 bases between.

The V and J genes are TRBV2 and TRBJ1-2, with 8 bases matching TRBD1. Losses at the gene ends were 6 bases for V and 7 bases for J; bases not matched to a gene: 7. CDR3 length equals 13 residues. Germline V gives CDR1 SNHLY, CDR2 FYNNEI. The chain's CDR3 is CASSRTGGGGYTF. CDR3 sequence (DNA): TGTGCCAGCAGCCGAACAGGGGGAGGTGGCTACACCTTC.

The rearrangement links TRBV2 to TRBJ2-3; the match to TRBD1 covers 7 bases. CDR3 length: 15 amino acids. The germline gives CDR1 SNHLY, CDR2 FYNNEI. V was pared by 3 bases and J by 5 bases, with 8 bases of the junction left unmatched. CDR3 DNA: TGTGCCAGCAGTGAGCTAGGGGGCGCCGTAGATACGCAGTATTTT. This encodes CASSELGGAVDTQYF. Full variable domain (outside the CDR3, taken from reference TRBV2 and TRBJ2-3): EPEVTQTPSHQVTQMGQEVILRCVPISNHLYFYWYRQILGQKVEFLVSFYNNEISEKSEIFDDQFSVERPDGSNFTLKIRSTKLEDSAMYFCASSELGGAVDTQYFGPGTRLTVL.

This clone came up a few times. The chain couples TRBV2 to TRBJ1-5; D gene ambiguous. V lost 2 bases, J lost 0 bases, and 8 bases lay in between. The germline CDR1 and CDR2 sequences are SNHLY and FYNNEI. The CDR3 is 15 residues long. The CDR3 region has the DNA TGTGCCAGCAGTGAAAGGGTTTATAGCAATCAGCCCCAGCATTTT. Amino acid sequence: CASSERVYSNQPQHF. Supplemented by reference TRBV2 and TRBJ1-5, the full variable domain reads EPEVTQTPSHQVTQMGQEVILRCVPISNHLYFYWYRQILGQKVEFLVSFYNNEISEKSEIFDDQFSVERPDGSNFTLKIRSTKLEDSAMYFCASSERVYSNQPQHFGDGTRLSIL.

The V and J genes are TRBV4-2 and TRBJ2-7, with D possibly being TRBD1 (5 bases). With 1 base removed from V and 3 bases from J, the gap between germline ends came to 10 bases. The germline gives CDR1 LGHNA, CDR2 YNFKEQ. The CDR3 contains 14 residues. CDR3 protein: CASSQASGNYEQYF. CDR3 bases: TGTGCCAGCAGCCAAGCCTCAGGGAACTACGAGCAGTACTTC.

The V and J genes are TRBV30 and TRBJ2-1; D ambiguous. The germline V gene has CDR1 GTSNPN and CDR2 SVGIG (reference sequence). This CDR3 has 11 residues. V shed 0 bases and J shed 7 bases, with 4 bases lying between them. CDR3: CAWSVVNEQFF. The CDR3 DNA reads TGTGCCTGGAGTGTAGTGAATGAGCAGTTCTTC.

This clone was seen only once. This chain's CDR3 is CASSVVVVEQYF. DNA for the CDR3: TGTGCCAGCAGTGTGGTCGTCGTCGAGCAGTACTTC. The V and J genes are TRBV6-1 and TRBJ2-7; D unresolved. V was shortened by 4 bases and J by 6 bases, with 10 bases between the two germline ends. The CDR3 is 12 amino acids. Germline-derived CDR1 and CDR2 are MNHNS and SASEGT.

This chain connects TRBV29-1 to TRBJ1-1; D not certain. The germline CDR1 and CDR2 sequences are SQVTM and ANQGSEA. Trimming left V 3 bases short and J 1 base short, with 3 bases between. The length of the CDR3 is 11 residues. Here the CDR3 DNA reads TGCAGCGTTGAGGAGAACACTGAAGCTTTCTTT. Protein sequence: CSVEENTEAFF.

This sequence joins TRBV11-2 and TRBJ2-1; D remains unclear. V shed 0 bases and J shed 0 bases, with 6 bases lying between them. The CDR3 runs 15 residues. Germline values: CDR1 SGHAT, CDR2 FQNNGV. The CDR3: CASSLEVDSYNEQFF. DNA for the CDR3: TGTGCCAGCAGCTTAGAGGTGGACTCCTACAATGAGCAGTTCTTC.